This T cell receptor beta chain was captured in a study of blood T cell repertoires in COVID-19. Study details: Samples of COVID-19 (acute and convalescent) were obtained from the United States, Italy and Spain. In each case, the material was cDNA or gDNA derived from T cells, B-cell-depleted T cells, or PBMCs.

The germline gives CDR1 KGHSH, CDR2 LQKENI. This CDR3 comprises 14 residues. Trimming cost V 4 bases and J 7 bases, with 16 bases left between them. How the authors handled the data: Amplified reference gene primers provided the basis for estimating nucleated cell counts. The method was immunoSEQ multiplex PCR; TCRdb's version includes in-frame clones alone and lacks a portion of them. D and trimming were read from the DNA, whereas the V and J calls and clone size are those reported in that table. The repertoire includes some 190,000 clones, around four fifths of them detected once, and roughly a fifth sits in the top ten.

The chain employs TRBV18 and TRBJ1-2, with D possibly being TRBD1 (6 bases). The source is a human donor in a cohort sampled during active COVID-19. The sequenced sample was peripheral blood. The CDR3 DNA reads as TGTGCCAGCTCACTGAACCCCGACAGGTCTGGCTACACCTTC. This translates into CASSLNPDRSGYTF.